Detailed here is one TCR beta chain. Its specificity is not known. The record originates from a study of shared clonotypes between healthy human individuals. Donors comprised healthy HIV-negative adults lacking recent acute infections or vaccinations. Donors were Caucasian adults residing in Nashville, Tennessee, USA. Whole-study findings and limits: Estimated richness was generally greater in naive than memory subsets.

CDR1 LNHDA and CDR2 SQIVND come from the germline V gene (reference sequence). Trimming removed 9 bases from V and 9 bases from J; junction bases left unmatched: 13. This CDR3 is 15 amino acids long. Authors' data handling: ImmunoSEQ gave junction-only sequences without quality scores, so filtering differed. Clones were sequenced by immunoSEQ multiplex PCR, and TCRdb holds only the in-frame ones, with some missing. V, J and clone size are those of that table, while D and trimming were read from the DNA. The table lists around 510,000 clones, approximately 95% of them singletons, with 0.055% to 0.075% in the top ten.

The chain has TRBV19 and TRBJ2-1; 11 bases fit TRBD2. This receptor was identified in a woman aged 25 to 39 in good health. The sample consisted of naive CD4+ T cells sorted from blood. This sample's subset: CD45RA+ positively selected. The CDR3 region is CASLLTSGTQGEQFF. CDR3 DNA sequence: TGTGCCAGCCTGCTGACTAGCGGGACGCAAGGTGAGCAGTTCTTC.